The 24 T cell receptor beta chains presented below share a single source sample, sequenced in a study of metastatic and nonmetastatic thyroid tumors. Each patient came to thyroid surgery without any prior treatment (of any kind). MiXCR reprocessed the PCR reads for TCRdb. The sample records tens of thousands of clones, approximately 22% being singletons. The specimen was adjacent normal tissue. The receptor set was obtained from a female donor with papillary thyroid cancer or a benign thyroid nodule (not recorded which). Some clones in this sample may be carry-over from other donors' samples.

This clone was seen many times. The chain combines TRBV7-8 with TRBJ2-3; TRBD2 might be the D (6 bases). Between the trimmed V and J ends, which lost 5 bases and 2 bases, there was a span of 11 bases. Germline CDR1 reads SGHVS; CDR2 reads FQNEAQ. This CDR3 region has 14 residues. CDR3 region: CASSPRRDTDTQYF. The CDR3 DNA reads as TGTGCCAGCAGCCCCCGGAGGGACACAGATACGCAGTATTTT.

In DNA form, the CDR3 reads TGTGCCAGCAGCTATACAGTGAACACTGAAGCTTTCTTT. Translation: CASSYTVNTEAFF. The chain recombines TRBV7-3 with TRBJ1-1; D is ambiguous. From germline, CDR1 is SGHTA and CDR2 FQGTGA. This CDR3 has 13 residues. The V gene lost 4 bases and the J gene lost 0 bases, with 6 bases spanning the gap.

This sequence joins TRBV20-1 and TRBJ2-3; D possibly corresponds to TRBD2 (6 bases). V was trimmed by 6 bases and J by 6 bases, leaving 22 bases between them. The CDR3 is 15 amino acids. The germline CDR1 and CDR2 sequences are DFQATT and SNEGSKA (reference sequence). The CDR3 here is CSANPVGLALDTQYF. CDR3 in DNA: TGCAGTGCAAACCCCGTGGGACTGGCACTGGATACGCAGTATTTT.

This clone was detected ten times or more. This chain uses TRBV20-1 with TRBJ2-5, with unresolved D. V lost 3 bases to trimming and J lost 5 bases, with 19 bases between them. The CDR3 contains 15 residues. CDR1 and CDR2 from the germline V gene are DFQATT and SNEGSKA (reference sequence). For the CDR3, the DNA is TGCAGTGCTAGCCTTGGTGCGGACCACCGGGAGACCCAGTACTTC. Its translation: CSASLGADHRETQYF.

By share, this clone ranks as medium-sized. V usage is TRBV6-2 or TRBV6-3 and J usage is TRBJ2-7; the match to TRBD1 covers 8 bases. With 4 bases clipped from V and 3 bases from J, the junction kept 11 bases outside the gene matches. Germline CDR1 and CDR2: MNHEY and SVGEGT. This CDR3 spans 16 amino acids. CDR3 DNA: TGTGCCAGCAGTTCCCCTTCAGGGGGCGCCCGCTACGAGCAGTACTTC. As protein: CASSSPSGGARYEQYF.

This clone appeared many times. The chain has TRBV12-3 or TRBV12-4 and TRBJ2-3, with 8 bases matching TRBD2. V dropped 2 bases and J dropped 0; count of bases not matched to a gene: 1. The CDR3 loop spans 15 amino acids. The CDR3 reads CASSLSSGSTDTQYF. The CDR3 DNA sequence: TGTGCCAGCAGTTTATCTAGCGGGAGCACAGATACGCAGTATTTT.

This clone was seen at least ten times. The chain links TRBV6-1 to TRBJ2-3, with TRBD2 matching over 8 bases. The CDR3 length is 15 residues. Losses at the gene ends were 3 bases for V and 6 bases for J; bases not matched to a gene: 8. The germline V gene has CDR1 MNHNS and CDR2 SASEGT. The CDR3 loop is CASSDPGGRGDTQYF. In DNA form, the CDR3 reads TGTGCCAGCAGTGACCCGGGAGGGAGAGGTGATACGCAGTATTTT.

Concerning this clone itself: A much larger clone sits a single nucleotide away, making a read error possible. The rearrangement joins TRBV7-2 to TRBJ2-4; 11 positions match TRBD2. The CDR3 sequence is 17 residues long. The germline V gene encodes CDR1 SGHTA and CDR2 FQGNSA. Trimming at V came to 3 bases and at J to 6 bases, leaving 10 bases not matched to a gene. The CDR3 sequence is CASSLTSGDPGVNIQYF. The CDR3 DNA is TGTGCCAGCAGCTTGACTAGCGGGGACCCAGGGGTAAACATTCAGTACTTC.

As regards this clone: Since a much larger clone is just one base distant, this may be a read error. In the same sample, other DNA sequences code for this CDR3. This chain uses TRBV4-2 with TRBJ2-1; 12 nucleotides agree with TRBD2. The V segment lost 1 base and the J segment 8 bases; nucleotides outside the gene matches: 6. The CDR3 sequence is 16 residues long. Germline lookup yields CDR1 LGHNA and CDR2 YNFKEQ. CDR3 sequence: CASSQGRLAGAHEQFF. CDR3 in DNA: TGTGCCAGCAGCCAAGGTAGACTAGCGGGAGCCCATGAGCAGTTCTTC.

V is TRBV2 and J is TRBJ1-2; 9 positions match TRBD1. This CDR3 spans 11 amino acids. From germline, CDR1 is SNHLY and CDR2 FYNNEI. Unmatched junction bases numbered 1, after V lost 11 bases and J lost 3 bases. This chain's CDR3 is CAGQGYYGYTF. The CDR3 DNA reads TGTGCCGGACAGGGGTACTATGGCTACACCTTC. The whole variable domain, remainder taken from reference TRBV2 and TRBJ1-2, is EPEVTQTPSHQVTQMGQEVILRCVPISNHLYFYWYRQILGQKVEFLVSFYNNEISEKSEIFDDQFSVERPDGSNFTLKIRSTKLEDSAMYFCAGQGYYGYTFGSGTRLTVV.

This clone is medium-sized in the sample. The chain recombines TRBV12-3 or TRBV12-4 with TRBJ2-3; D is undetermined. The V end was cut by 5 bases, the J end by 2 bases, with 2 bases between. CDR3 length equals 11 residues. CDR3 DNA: TGTGCCAGCAGTGTCACAGATACGCAGTATTTT. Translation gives CASSVTDTQYF.

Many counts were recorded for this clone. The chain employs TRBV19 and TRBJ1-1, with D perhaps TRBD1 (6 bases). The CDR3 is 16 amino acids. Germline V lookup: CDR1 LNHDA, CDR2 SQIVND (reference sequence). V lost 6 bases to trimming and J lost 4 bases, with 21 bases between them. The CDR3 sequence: CASSALGASIGTEAFF. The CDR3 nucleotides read TGTGCCAGTAGCGCTCTGGGGGCGTCCATCGGCACTGAAGCTTTCTTT.

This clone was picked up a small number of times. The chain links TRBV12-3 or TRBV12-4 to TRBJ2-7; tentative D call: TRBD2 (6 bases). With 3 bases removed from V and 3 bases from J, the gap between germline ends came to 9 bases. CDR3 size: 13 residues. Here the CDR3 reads CASSFGGVYEQYF. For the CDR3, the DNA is TGTGCCAGCAGTTTCGGGGGTGTCTACGAGCAGTACTTC.

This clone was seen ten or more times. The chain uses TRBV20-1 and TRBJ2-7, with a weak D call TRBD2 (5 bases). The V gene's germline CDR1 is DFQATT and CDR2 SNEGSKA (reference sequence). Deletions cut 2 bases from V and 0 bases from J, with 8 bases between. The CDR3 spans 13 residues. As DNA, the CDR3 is TGCAGTGCTAGAACGGGGATCTCCTACGAGCAGTACTTC. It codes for CSARTGISYEQYF.

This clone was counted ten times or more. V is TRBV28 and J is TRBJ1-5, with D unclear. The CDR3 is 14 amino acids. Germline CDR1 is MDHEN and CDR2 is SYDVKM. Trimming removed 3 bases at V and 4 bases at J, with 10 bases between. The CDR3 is CASSLSGVNQPQHF. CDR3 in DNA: TGTGCCAGCAGTTTGTCCGGGGTTAATCAGCCCCAGCATTTT.

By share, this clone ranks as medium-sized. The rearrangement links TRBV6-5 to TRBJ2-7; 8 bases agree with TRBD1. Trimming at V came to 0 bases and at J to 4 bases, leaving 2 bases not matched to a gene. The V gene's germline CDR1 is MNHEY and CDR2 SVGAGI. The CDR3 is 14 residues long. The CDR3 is CASSYSYRGYEQYF. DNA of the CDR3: TGTGCCAGCAGTTACTCTTACAGGGGGTACGAGCAGTACTTC.

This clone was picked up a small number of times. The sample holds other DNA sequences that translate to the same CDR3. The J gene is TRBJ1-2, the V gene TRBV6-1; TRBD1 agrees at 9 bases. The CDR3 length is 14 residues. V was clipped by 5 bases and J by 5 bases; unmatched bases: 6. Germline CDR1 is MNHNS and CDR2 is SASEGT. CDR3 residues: CASSTTGGRYGYTF. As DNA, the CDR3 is TGTGCCAGCAGTACAACAGGGGGCCGTTATGGCTACACCTTC.

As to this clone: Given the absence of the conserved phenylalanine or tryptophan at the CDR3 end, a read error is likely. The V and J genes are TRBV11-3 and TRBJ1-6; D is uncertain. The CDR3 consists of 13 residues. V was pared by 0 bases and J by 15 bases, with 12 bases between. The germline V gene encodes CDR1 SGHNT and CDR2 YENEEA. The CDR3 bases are TGTGCCAGCAGCTTAGATAACACCGGAATCCTCCACCTT. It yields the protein CASSLDNTGILHL.

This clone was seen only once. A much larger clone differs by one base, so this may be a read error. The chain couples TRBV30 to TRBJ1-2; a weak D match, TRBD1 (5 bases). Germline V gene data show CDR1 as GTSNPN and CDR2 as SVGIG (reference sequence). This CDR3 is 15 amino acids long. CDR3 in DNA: TGTGCCTGGAGTGGCTGGTACAGGCGCTGGGATGGCTACGCCTTC. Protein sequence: CAWSGWYRRWDGYAF.

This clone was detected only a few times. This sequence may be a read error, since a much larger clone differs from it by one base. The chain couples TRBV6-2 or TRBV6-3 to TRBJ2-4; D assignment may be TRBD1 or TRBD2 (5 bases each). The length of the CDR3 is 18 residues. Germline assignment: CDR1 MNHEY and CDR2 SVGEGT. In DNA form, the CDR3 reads TGTGCCATCAGTTACCACCTTGGGACCGTTGGACGTGGAAACATTCAGTACTTC. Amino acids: CAISYHLGTVGRGNIQYF.

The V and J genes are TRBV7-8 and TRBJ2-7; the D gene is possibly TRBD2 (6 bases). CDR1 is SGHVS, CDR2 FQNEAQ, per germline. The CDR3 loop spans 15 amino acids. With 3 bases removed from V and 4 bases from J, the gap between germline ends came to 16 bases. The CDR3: CASSLTGVALYEQYV. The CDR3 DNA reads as TGTGCCAGCAGCTTGACGGGAGTGGCCTTATACGAGCAGTACGTC.

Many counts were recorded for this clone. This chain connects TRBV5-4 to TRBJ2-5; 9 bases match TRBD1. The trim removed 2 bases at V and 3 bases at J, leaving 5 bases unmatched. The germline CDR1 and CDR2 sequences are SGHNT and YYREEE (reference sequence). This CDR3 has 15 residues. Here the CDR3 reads CASSFYRGREETQYF. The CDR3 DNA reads TGTGCCAGCAGCTTCTACAGGGGGCGGGAAGAGACCCAGTACTTC.

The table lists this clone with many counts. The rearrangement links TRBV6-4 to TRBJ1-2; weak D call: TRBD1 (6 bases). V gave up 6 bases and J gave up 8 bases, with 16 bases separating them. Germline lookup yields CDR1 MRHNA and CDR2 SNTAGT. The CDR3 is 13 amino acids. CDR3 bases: TGTGCCAGCAGCACACAGGGAATCGGAGGCTACACCTTC. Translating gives CASSTQGIGGYTF.

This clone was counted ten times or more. The CDR3 reads CSAQMAGTYEQYF. CDR3 DNA sequence: TGCAGTGCCCAGATGGCGGGGACCTACGAGCAGTACTTC. The chain couples TRBV20-1 to TRBJ2-7, with D possibly TRBD2 on 6 matching bases. The V gene's germline CDR1 is DFQATT and CDR2 SNEGSKA (reference sequence). V lost 6 bases, J lost 2 bases, and 14 bases lay in between. The CDR3 covers 13 residues.